This TCR beta chain was captured in a study of human T cells and chemical hapten exposure. Regarding time point: patch test 1, 2 weeks after DPC sensitization. Treatment reported: therapeutic diphenylcyclopropenone sensitization with weekly scalp DPC. TCRdb processed the RACE reads anew with MiXCR; each CDR3 protein has one entry. In the table there are around 150,000 distinct CDR3 sequences, roughly 15% of which are singletons. The TCR sequence derives from a woman aged 25-40 years with alopecia areata. Some clones in this sample may be carry-over from other donors' samples. The material sequenced was whole blood, taken in connection with sensitization to the hapten diphenylcyclopropenone (DPC).

CDR3 amino acids: CASIPLAGVADTQYF. As DNA, the CDR3 is TGTGCCAGCATACCCCTAGCGGGAGTCGCAGATACGCAGTATTTT. The chain links TRBV11-2 to TRBJ2-3, with 10 nucleotides matching TRBD2. In germline, CDR1 is SGHAT, CDR2 FQNNGV. The CDR3 totals 15 residues. Unmatched junction bases numbered 8, after V lost 7 bases and J lost 4 bases.